This section outlines one T cell receptor (beta chain) sequence together with its context. One end of the junction is discordant with germline, which a read error may explain. Treatment in this sample: around 19 received Ad26.COV2.S at low or high dose, single or two shots; 5 received placebo; per-sample allocation not given. Samples analyzed were those drawn on day 63 after the first vaccine or placebo injection. Method: immunoSEQ multiplex PCR; TCRdb's copy keeps in-frame clones and lacks some. The sample has 430,000 or so clones, roughly 89% seen once. CDR3 size: 13 residues. Germline V gene lookup returns CDR1 MGHRA and CDR2 YSYEKL. The sample comes from a study of Ad26.COV2.S vaccination and SARS-CoV-2 variants.

V is TRBV4-1 and J is TRBJ2-3, with a weak D call TRBD2 (5 bases). Sample: peripheral blood, taken in a trial of Ad26.COV2.S vaccine versus placebo. The source of this sequence is a person aged 18-65 years who received the Ad26.COV2.S COVID-19 vaccine or a placebo. The CDR3 coding sequence is TGCGCCAGCAGCCAAGATCTGGCGGGCAGGAGCAATTTT. It yields the protein CASSQDLAGRSNF.